This record concerns one T cell receptor (beta chain) sequence. Its antigen is undetermined. With UMI labels, 5' RACE was used to prepare the TRB cDNA libraries. TCRdb re-called the 5' RACE reads and shows each CDR3 protein once, DNA omitted. The sample totals 140,000 to 150,000 distinct CDR3 sequences. The record originates from a study of CXCR3-negative and CXCR3-positive naive CD8 T cells. About the study: The total count of TRB reads reached around 130 million, and each library contributed about 1.5 +/- 0.3 million.

General study findings and limits: Within a donor, both naive subsets shared TRBV-TRBJ usage, unlike memory cells. More hydrophobic TRB CDR3s occurred in CXCR3-positive than in CXCR3-negative naive cells. Surface CD5 matched across naive subsets, and TRB CDR3 properties served to infer TCR strength.

This CDR3 is 14 amino acids long. Germline V gene lookup returns CDR1 MDHEN and CDR2 SYDVKM. The rearrangement links TRBV28 to TRBJ1-4; the TCRdb D gene call, TRBD1, has no DNA to confirm it. Sequencing was performed on naive CXCR3+ CD8+ T cells from blood. The subset was: CD45RO-CCR7+CD27+CD95- naive CD8+ T cells expressing CXCR3 (TNR3+). This clonotype was obtained from a human donor in good health. Some clones in this sample may be carry-over from other donors' samples. This chain's CDR3 is CASSLAQGREKLFF.